Listed here is a single TCR beta chain. What it binds is unknown. V shed 4 bases, J shed 6 bases, and the junction held 6 bases outside the gene matches. This CDR3 is built from 15 residues. Germline CDR1 and CDR2: SEHNR and FQNEAQ (reference sequence). Replicate PCRs from sorted subsets contained around 200 ng DNA, which is roughly 30,000 T cell genomes. Sequencing was performed with immunoSEQ multiplex PCR; in TCRdb, only in-frame clones are kept and a portion is missing. The table has under 600,000 clones, roughly 98% seen once; the top ten hold 0.3%. The sample comes from a study of shared clonotypes between healthy human individuals. Study information: Each donor's CD8 memory used one plate, CD8 naive two, each CD4 subset three.

Naive-designated CD8 cells lacked CD45RO, were positively enriched for CCR7, and omitted terminally differentiated effector memory CD45RA+ cells. Whole-study results and caveats: Rarefaction indicated that sorted-subset sequencing remained incomplete although depth was large. Generation probabilities of non-shared clonotypes were lower (relative to those shared by all four donors).

This chain uses TRBV7-9 with TRBJ2-2, with 9 nucleotides matching TRBD1. The sample taken for sequencing was naive CD8+ T cells sorted from blood. The TCR sequence derives from a man in his thirties or forties in good health. CDR3 sequence: CASSSPGQGPGELFF. DNA for the CDR3: TGTGCCAGCAGCTCCCCGGGACAGGGTCCCGGGGAGCTGTTTTTT.